This passage covers 23 T cell receptor beta chains from one sample sequenced in a study of T cells in Graves' hyperthyroidism and ophthalmopathy. The source material, RNA transcripts, was used to amplify TCR beta CDR3 regions. Researchers ran a first-round RT-PCR on the TCR CDR3 using the HTBI primer set. TCRdb re-derived calls from the multiplex PCR reads in MiXCR, one entry per CDR3 protein. This sample has 800,000 or so distinct CDR3 sequences, with 38% found just once. Sequenced: blood. The receptors originated from a man younger than 35 with Graves' hyperthyroidism.

This chain links TRBV7-9 with TRBJ2-2; possibly TRBD1 for D (6 bases). Trimming stripped 2 bases from V and 2 bases from J, with 12 bases between. The germline V gene encodes CDR1 SEHNR and CDR2 FQNEAQ (reference sequence). The CDR3 is made up of 16 amino acids. The CDR3 region has the DNA TGTGCCAGCAGCTTACGGACAGCGCGAAACACCGGGGAGCTGTTTTTT. Translating it yields CASSLRTARNTGELFF.

A remark on this clonotype: A read error may explain this, as a much larger clone is one base away. The rearrangement links TRBV7-2 to TRBJ2-7, with D perhaps assigned TRBD1 or TRBD2 (5 bases each). The CDR3 loop spans 13 amino acids. Germline V lookup: CDR1 SGHTA, CDR2 FQGNSA. CDR3 coding DNA: TGTGGCAGCAGCTGGGACGGCCTCTACGAGCAGTACTTC. It specifies CGSSWDGLYEQYF.

The chain recombines TRBV7-2 with TRBJ2-2; 7 bases align to TRBD2. The CDR3 contains 15 residues. V shed 6 bases, J shed 1 base, and the junction held 5 bases outside the gene matches. Germline V gene sequence: CDR1 SGHTA, CDR2 FQGNSA. The CDR3 nucleotides read TGTGCCAGCAGGGGAGCGGGATTGAACACCGGGGAGCTGTTTTTT. It codes for CASRGAGLNTGELFF.

As concerns this clonotype: This may be a read error: a much more frequent sequence differs by one nucleotide. The chain has TRBV9 and TRBJ1-1, with D perhaps matching TRBD1 (5 bases). Germline V gene lookup returns CDR1 SGDLS and CDR2 YYNGEE. Trimming left V 0 bases short and J 4 bases short, with 7 bases between. The CDR3 covers 13 residues. The CDR3 region has the DNA TGTGCCAGCAGCGTAGATGGGGCCACTGAAGCTTTCTTT. Protein: CASSVDGATEAFF.

The J gene is TRBJ1-4, the V gene TRBV11-2; D is undetermined. V was clipped by 4 bases and J by 5 bases, with 8 bases between them. This CDR3 has 13 residues. Germline assignment: CDR1 SGHAT and CDR2 FQNNGV. The CDR3 DNA reads as TGTGCCAGCAGCTCATTCCCCAATGAAAAACTGTTTTTT. This sequence encodes CASSSFPNEKLFF.

The rearrangement links TRBV5-1 to TRBJ1-1, with D perhaps TRBD1 (6 bases). V was shortened by 0 bases and J by 8 bases, with 17 bases between the two germline ends. The CDR3 length is 15 residues. The V gene's germline CDR1 is SGHRS and CDR2 YFSETQ. The CDR3 protein is CASSLGAGAGTEAFF. The CDR3, as DNA: TGCGCCAGCAGCTTGGGAGCCGGCGCAGGGACAGAAGCTTTCTTT. Filled out from reference TRBV5-1 and TRBJ1-1, the complete variable domain reads KAGVTQTPRYLIKTRGQQVTLSCSPISGHRSVSWYQQTPGQGLQFLFEYFSETQRNKGNFPGRFSGRQFSNSRSEMNVSTLELGDSALYLCASSLGAGAGTEAFFGQGTRLTVV.

J is TRBJ2-5 and V is TRBV20-1; D is perhaps TRBD2 (6 bases). V was pared by 6 bases and J by 1 base, with 21 bases between. Germline CDR1 reads DFQATT; CDR2 reads SNEGSKA (reference sequence). This CDR3 region has 16 residues. CDR3 sequence reads: CSATAGRREPQETQYF. The CDR3 DNA reads as TGCAGTGCCACGGCGGGACGCCGGGAGCCCCAAGAGACCCAGTACTTC.

The genes are TRBV7-2 and TRBJ2-5; TRBD2 agrees at 12 bases. Germline loops: CDR1 SGHTA, CDR2 FQGNSA. Unmatched junction bases numbered 6, after V lost 5 bases and J lost 2 bases. The CDR3 has 16 residues. The CDR3 sequence is CASSPNGLAGQETQYF. In DNA form, the CDR3 reads TGTGCCAGCAGCCCCAATGGACTAGCGGGGCAAGAGACCCAGTACTTC.

This clonotype occurred once. A junction end diverges from the germline sequence, so it may reflect a read error. The chain recombines TRBV10-3 with TRBJ2-5; D might be TRBD1 (6 bases). The CDR3 is 13 residues long. CDR1 is ENHRY, CDR2 SYGVKD, per germline. The chain's CDR3 is CAISSQGMETQNF. The DNA for the CDR3 is TGTGCCATCAGTAGCCAGGGGATGGAGACCCAGAACTTC.

Concerning this clonotype itself: A much larger clone differs from this one at a single base, so this may be a read error. The chain links TRBV6-1 to TRBJ2-2; 8 bases fit TRBD2. The CDR3 runs 13 residues. Germline V gene sequence: CDR1 MNHNS, CDR2 SASEGT. The CDR3 protein is CATSQAGAGELFF. The CDR3 DNA reads TGTGCCACCAGTCAAGCGGGAGCCGGGGAGCTGTTTTTT.

This clonotype was picked up one time. A read error is possible here, since a much larger clone lies one base away. The CDR3 DNA reads TGCAGCGTTGTGGACAGGGGCCCTTTCCCCTGCGAGCAGTACTTC. It specifies CSVVDRGPFPCEQYF. This chain joins TRBV29-1 and TRBJ2-7; 9 bases fit TRBD1. Germline CDR1 SQVTM, CDR2 ANQGSEA. J lost 6 bases, V lost 4 bases, and 13 bases had no gene match. The CDR3 covers 15 residues.

This clonotype was detected a few times. The chain recombines TRBV30 with TRBJ1-5; weak D call: TRBD1 (5 bases). CDR1 is GTSNPN and CDR2 is SVGIG in the germline V gene (reference sequence). Trimming took off 2 bases at V and 5 bases at J, with 7 bases between the two ends. CDR3 size: 12 residues. As DNA, the CDR3 is TGTGCCTGGAGTCAGGGCCATCAGCCCCAGCATTTT. Its protein is CAWSQGHQPQHF.

The genes are TRBV29-1 and TRBJ1-2; possibly TRBD1 for D (6 bases). V gave up 1 base and J gave up 4 bases, with 25 bases separating them. This CDR3 is built from 18 residues. Per the germline V gene, CDR1 is SQVTM and CDR2 is ANQGSEA. The CDR3 DNA sequence: TGCAGCGTTGAAGTAGGAAACACCGGGGGCACCTATTCCTATGGCTACACCTTC. The encoded protein is CSVEVGNTGGTYSYGYTF.

This clonotype was seen at least ten times. The chain employs TRBV29-1 and TRBJ1-1; a weak D match, TRBD1 (5 bases). V was pared by 4 bases and J by 1 base, with 16 bases between. The CDR3 sequence is 15 residues long. Germline V CDR1 and CDR2: SQVTM, ANQGSEA. The CDR3 sequence: CSVGGVGGKNTEAFF. Here the CDR3 DNA reads TGCAGCGTTGGAGGGGTCGGCGGTAAGAACACTGAAGCTTTCTTT.

The rearrangement joins TRBV7-8 to TRBJ1-1; D gene unclear. Germline values: CDR1 SGHVS, CDR2 FQNEAQ. V lost 4 bases and J 1 base, leaving 10 bases between the germline ends. There are 14 residues in the CDR3. CDR3 bases: TGTGCCAGCAGCTCCCTTTTATCGAACACTGAAGCTTTCTTT. Protein: CASSSLLSNTEAFF.

This clonotype has ten or more counts. This sequence joins TRBV10-3 and TRBJ1-6, with D possibly TRBD1 on 6 matching bases. CDR3 length: 15 residues. Germline values: CDR1 ENHRY, CDR2 SYGVKD. Trimming shortened V by 4 bases and J by 7 bases, and 14 bases separated the two germline ends. Here the CDR3 reads CAISGTGAGNSPLHF. The DNA of the CDR3 is TGTGCCATCAGTGGGACGGGGGCAGGGAATTCACCCCTCCACTTT.

The chain combines TRBV9 with TRBJ1-6; TRBD1 might be the D (5 bases). V gave up 7 bases and J gave up 14 bases, with 19 bases separating them. Germline-derived CDR1 and CDR2 are SGDLS and YYNGEE. CDR3 length: 13 residues. The CDR3 region is CASSPGNQLALHF. In DNA form, the CDR3 reads TGTGCCAGCTCACCAGGGAATCAATTGGCCCTCCACTTT. The whole variable domain, remainder taken from reference TRBV9 and TRBJ1-6, is DSGVTQTPKHLITATGQRVTLRCSPRSGDLSVYWYQQSLDQGLQFLIQYYNGEERAKGNILERFSAQQFPDLHSELNLSSLELGDSALYFCASSPGNQLALHFGNGTRLTVT.

The gene calls are TRBV9 and TRBJ1-1, with D possibly being TRBD1 (5 bases). V lost 0 bases to trimming and J lost 10 bases, with 10 bases between them. CDR3 length equals 12 residues. Germline-derived CDR1 and CDR2 are SGDLS and YYNGEE. In nucleotides, the CDR3 is TGTGCCAGCAGCGTAGGGGTGGGGACAGCTTTCTTT. This translates into CASSVGVGTAFF.

This chain connects TRBV9 to TRBJ1-1; D is unresolved. Trimming took off 0 bases at V and 5 bases at J, with 8 bases between the two ends. Germline V lookup: CDR1 SGDLS, CDR2 YYNGEE. The CDR3 length is 13 residues. Written as DNA, the CDR3 is TGTGCCAGCAGCGTAGACGACTATACTGAAGCTTTCTTT. Amino acids: CASSVDDYTEAFF.

The V call is TRBV20-1, the J call TRBJ2-7; 14 bases line up with TRBD2. This CDR3 is built from 16 residues. Germline CDR1 is DFQATT and CDR2 is SNEGSKA (reference sequence). Trimming at V came to 6 bases and at J to 2 bases, leaving 9 bases not matched to a gene. The CDR3 here is CSAPGGLAGVTYEQYF. The CDR3 coding sequence is TGCAGTGCCCCTGGGGGACTAGCGGGAGTGACCTACGAGCAGTACTTC.

The chain links TRBV5-1 to TRBJ2-7, with D tentatively TRBD1 (6 bases). The CDR3 consists of 15 residues. CDR1 and CDR2 from the germline V gene are SGHRS and YFSETQ. The V end lost 5 bases, the J end lost 2 bases, and 17 bases lay between the germline ends. DNA of the CDR3: TGCGCCAGCAGACCGCTCACAGGGCAGACCTACGAGCAGTACTTC. The encoded protein is CASRPLTGQTYEQYF. Supplemented by reference TRBV5-1 and TRBJ2-7, the full variable domain reads KAGVTQTPRYLIKTRGQQVTLSCSPISGHRSVSWYQQTPGQGLQFLFEYFSETQRNKGNFPGRFSGRQFSNSRSEMNVSTLELGDSALYLCASRPLTGQTYEQYFGPGTRLTVT.

The chain joins TRBV7-9 to TRBJ2-7, with a weak D call TRBD2 (5 bases). V was pared by 5 bases and J by 6 bases, with 17 bases between. Per germline, CDR1 SEHNR and CDR2 FQNEAQ (reference sequence). CDR3 length: 14 residues. CDR3 region: CASSQVNERAEQYF. CDR3 nucleotides: TGTGCCAGCAGCCAAGTCAACGAGAGGGCCGAGCAGTACTTC.

This clonotype was found a few times. The gene calls are TRBV19 and TRBJ1-5; 7 bases map to TRBD1. The CDR3 has 14 residues. Per the germline V gene, CDR1 is LNHDA and CDR2 is SQIVND (reference sequence). V lost 5 bases and J lost 5; bases outside the gene matches: 6. CDR3 region: CASSLTGKYQPQHF. The CDR3 bases are TGTGCCAGTAGTCTGACAGGGAAATATCAGCCCCAGCATTTT.